This T cell receptor (beta chain) is from a study of a mutant IDH1 vaccine in newly diagnosed glioma. The wider study: Treated individuals were approximately 60% male and approximately 40% female, averaging about 37 years of age.

This table comes from immunoSEQ multiplex PCR, and its TCRdb copy is limited to in-frame clones, with some not included. The sample carries tens of thousands of clones, 80% to 85% recorded once. The length of the CDR3 is 15 residues. Germline lookup yields CDR1 SGHVS and CDR2 FNYEAQ. V lost 1 base and J lost 0, with 7 bases in between. This clone was seen only once. Its antigen remains unknown. The sample contains more than one DNA sequence encoding this CDR3. Broader study findings: Among all patients, vaccine-induced immune responses occurred in roughly 93%.

Documented time point: week 35, safety follow-up. Doses consisted of 300 ug of mutant IDH1 20-mer peptide each, paired with topical imiquimod. The V call is TRBV7-6, the J call TRBJ2-1; D unclear. The sequences come from PBMCs, collected from a glioma patient whose treatment included an IDH1 peptide vaccine. The receptor's source is a woman between 18 and 30 years old with glioma. The CDR3 loop is CASSLGPSSYNEQFF. In nucleotides, the CDR3 is TGTGCCAGCAGCTTAGGACCAAGCTCCTACAATGAGCAGTTCTTC.